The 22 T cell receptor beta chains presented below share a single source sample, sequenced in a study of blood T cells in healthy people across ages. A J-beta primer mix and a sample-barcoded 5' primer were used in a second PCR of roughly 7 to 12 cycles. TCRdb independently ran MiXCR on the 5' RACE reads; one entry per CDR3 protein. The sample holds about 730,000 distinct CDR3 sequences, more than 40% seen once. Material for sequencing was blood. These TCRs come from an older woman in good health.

CDR3: CASTGTAFFSGANVLTF. The CDR3, as DNA: TGTGCCAGCACCGGGACAGCCTTCTTCTCTGGGGCCAACGTCCTGACTTTC. The rearrangement uses TRBV6-6 and TRBJ2-6; 7 bases match TRBD1. The CDR3 is made up of 17 amino acids. Unmatched junction bases numbered 9, after V lost 7 bases and J lost 0 bases. From germline, CDR1 is MNHNY and CDR2 SVGAGI (reference sequence).

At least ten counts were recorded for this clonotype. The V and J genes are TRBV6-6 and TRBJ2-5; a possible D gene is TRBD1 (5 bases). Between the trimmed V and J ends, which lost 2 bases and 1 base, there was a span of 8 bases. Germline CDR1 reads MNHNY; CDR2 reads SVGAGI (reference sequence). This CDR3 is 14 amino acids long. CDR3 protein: CASSYQDSQETQYF. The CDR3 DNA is TGTGCCAGCAGTTACCAAGACAGCCAAGAGACCCAGTACTTC.

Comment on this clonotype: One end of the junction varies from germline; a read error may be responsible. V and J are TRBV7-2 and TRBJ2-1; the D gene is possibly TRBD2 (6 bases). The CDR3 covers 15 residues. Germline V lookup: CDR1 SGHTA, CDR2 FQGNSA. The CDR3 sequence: CASSLTQTGARERFF. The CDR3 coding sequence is TGTGCCAGCAGCCTCACCCAAACCGGGGCTCGGGAGCGGTTCTTC.

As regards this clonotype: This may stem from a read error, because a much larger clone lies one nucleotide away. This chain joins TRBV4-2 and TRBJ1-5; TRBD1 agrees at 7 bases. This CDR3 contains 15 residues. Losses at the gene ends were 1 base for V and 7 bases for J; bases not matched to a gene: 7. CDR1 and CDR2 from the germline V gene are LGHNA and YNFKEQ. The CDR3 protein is CASSQVQGQKQPQHF. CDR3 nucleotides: TGTGCCAGCAGCCAAGTCCAGGGACAGAAGCAGCCCCAGCATTTT.

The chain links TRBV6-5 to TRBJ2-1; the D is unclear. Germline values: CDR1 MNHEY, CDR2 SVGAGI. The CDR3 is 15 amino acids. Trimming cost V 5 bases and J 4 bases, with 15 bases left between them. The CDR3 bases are TGTGCCAGCAGTCCGAAGGCCAGTGGGTACAATGAGCAGTTCTTC. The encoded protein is CASSPKASGYNEQFF.

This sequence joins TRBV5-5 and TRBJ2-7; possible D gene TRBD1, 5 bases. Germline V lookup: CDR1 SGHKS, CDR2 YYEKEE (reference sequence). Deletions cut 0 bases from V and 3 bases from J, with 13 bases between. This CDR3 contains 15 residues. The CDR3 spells CASSLVARELYEQYF. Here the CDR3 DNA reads TGTGCCAGCAGCTTGGTTGCCAGGGAACTCTACGAGCAGTACTTC.

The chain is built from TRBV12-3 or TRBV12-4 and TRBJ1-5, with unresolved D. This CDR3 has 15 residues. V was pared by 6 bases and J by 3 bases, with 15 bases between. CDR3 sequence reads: CASSPKVAPNQPQHF. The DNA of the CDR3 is TGTGCCAGCAGCCCTAAGGTGGCACCCAATCAGCCCCAGCATTTT.

The CDR3 region has the DNA TGTGCCAGCTCTACTGGGCTAGCGGGTTACGAGCAGTACTTC. Amino acids: CASSTGLAGYEQYF. The rearrangement uses TRBV27 and TRBJ2-7; the match to TRBD2 covers 8 bases. The CDR3 is 14 amino acids. J lost 4 bases, V lost 8 bases, and 10 bases had no gene match. The germline gives CDR1 MNHEY, CDR2 SMNVEV (reference sequence).

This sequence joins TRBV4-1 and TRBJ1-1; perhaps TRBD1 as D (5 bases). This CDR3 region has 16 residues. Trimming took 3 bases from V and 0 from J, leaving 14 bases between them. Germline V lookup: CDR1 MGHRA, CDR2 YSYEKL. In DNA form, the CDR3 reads TGCGCCAGCAGCCAGGGGACGGGTCCCTTGAACACTGAAGCTTTCTTT. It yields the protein CASSQGTGPLNTEAFF.

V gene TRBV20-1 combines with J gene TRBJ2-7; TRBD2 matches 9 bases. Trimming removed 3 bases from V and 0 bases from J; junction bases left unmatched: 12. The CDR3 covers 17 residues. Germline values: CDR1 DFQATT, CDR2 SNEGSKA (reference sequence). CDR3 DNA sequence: TGCAGTGCTAGGTCCCCCCGAAATAGCGGGAGCTCCTACGAGCAGTACTTC. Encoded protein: CSARSPRNSGSSYEQYF.

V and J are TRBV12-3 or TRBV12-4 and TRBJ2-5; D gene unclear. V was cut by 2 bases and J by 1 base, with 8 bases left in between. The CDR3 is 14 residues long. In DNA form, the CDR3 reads TGTGCCAGCAGTTTACTGTCAGCCCAAGAGACCCAGTACTTC. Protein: CASSLLSAQETQYF.

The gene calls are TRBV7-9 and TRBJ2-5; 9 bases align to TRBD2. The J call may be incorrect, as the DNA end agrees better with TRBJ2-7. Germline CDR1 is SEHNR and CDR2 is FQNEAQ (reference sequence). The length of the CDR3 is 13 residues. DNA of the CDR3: TGTGCCAGCAGCCATAAGACTAGCGGCGAGCAGTACTTC. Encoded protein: CASSHKTSGEQYF.

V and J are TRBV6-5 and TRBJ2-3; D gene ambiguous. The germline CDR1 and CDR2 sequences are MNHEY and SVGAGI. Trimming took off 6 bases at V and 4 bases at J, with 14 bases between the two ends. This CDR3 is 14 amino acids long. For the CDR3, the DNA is TGTGCCAGCAGACCGCTAGAAGAGTCAGATACGCAGTATTTT. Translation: CASRPLEESDTQYF.

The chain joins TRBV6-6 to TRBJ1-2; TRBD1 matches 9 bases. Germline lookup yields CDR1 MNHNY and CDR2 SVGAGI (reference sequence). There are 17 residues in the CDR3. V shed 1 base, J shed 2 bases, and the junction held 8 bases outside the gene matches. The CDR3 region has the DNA TGTGCCAGCAGTTACTTAGACAGGGGGGTCCGCAACTATGGCTACACCTTC. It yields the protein CASSYLDRGVRNYGYTF.

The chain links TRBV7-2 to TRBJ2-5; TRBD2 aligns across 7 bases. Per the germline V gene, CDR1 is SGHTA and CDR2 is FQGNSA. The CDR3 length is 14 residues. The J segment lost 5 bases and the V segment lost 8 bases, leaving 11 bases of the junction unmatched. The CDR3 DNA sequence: TGTGCCAGCGCCCGGGGGGATAATAGGGAGACCCAGTACTTC. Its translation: CASARGDNRETQYF.

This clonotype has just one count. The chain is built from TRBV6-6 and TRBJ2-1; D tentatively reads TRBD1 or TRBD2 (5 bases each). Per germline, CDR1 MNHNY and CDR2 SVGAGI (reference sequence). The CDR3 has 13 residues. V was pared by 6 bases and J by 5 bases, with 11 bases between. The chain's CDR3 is CASRGVEDNEQFF. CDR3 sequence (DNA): TGTGCCAGCAGGGGGGTAGAGGACAATGAGCAGTTCTTC.

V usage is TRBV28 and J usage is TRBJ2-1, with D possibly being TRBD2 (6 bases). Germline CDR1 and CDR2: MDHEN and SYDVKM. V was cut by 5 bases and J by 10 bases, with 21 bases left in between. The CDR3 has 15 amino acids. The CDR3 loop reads CASSPSRAGIYEQFF. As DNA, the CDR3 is TGTGCCAGCAGTCCGTCCCGGGCGGGGATATACGAGCAGTTCTTC.

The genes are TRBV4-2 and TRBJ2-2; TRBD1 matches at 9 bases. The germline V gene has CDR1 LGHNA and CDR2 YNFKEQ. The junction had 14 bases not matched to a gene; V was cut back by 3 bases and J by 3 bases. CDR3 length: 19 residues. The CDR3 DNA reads TGTGCCAGCAGCCATGAAGGGACAGGGTACGGGAGACACACCGGGGAGCTGTTTTTT. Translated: CASSHEGTGYGRHTGELFF.

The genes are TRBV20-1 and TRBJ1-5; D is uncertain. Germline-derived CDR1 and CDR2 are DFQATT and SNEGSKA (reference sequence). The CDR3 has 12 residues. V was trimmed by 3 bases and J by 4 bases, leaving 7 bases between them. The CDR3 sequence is CSARRVNQPQHF. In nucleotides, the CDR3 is TGCAGTGCTAGGCGGGTAAATCAGCCCCAGCATTTT.

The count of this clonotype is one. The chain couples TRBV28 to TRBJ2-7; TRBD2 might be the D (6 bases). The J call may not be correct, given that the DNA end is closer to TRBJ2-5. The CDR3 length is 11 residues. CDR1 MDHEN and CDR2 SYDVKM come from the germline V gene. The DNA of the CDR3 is TGTGCCAGCAGTCGGCGGGGGACCCAGTACTTC. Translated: CASSRRGTQYF.

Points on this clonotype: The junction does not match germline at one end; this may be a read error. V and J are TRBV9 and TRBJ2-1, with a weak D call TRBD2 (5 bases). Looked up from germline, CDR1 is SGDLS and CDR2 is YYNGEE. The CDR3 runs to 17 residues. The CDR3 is CASSVASGQDSCNEQFF. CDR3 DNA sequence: TGTGCCAGCAGCGTAGCTTCCGGGCAGGACTCCTGCAATGAGCAGTTCTTC.

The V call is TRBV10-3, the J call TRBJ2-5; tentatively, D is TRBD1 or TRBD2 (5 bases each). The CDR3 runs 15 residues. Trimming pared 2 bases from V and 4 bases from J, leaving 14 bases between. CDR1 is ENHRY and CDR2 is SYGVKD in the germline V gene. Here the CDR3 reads CAISEARDQRETQYF. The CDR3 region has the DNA TGTGCCATCAGTGAGGCGAGGGACCAAAGAGAGACCCAGTACTTC.